The subject of this entry is one T cell receptor beta chain. Original data processing: Amplification from reference gene primers served as the basis for estimated nucleated cell counts. Produced via immunoSEQ multiplex PCR; TCRdb's table is partial and in-frame only. V, J and clone size were drawn from that table, and D and trimming were deduced from the DNA. The sample lists 55,000 to 70,000 clones, 88% occurring once. This specimen belongs to a study of blood T cell repertoires in COVID-19. For the study at large: The study drew acute and convalescent COVID-19 samples from the United States, Italy and Spain. From T cells, B-cell-depleted T cells, or PBMCs came the material, which was cDNA or gDNA.

Sequenced sample: peripheral blood. This sequence originates from a woman aged 45-60 years with active or convalescent COVID-19.

This CDR3 reads CASSEEGGLNNEQFF. Written as DNA, the CDR3 is TGTGCCAGCAGCGAAGAGGGAGGGTTAAACAATGAGCAGTTCTTC. V gene TRBV9 combines with J gene TRBJ2-1, with 7 bases aligning to TRBD2. This CDR3 region has 15 residues. J lost 5 bases, V lost 3 bases, and 8 bases had no gene match. CDR1 is SGDLS, CDR2 YYNGEE, per germline.